This T cell receptor (beta chain) was recorded in a study of CXCR3-negative and CXCR3-positive naive CD8 T cells (dated by TCRdb to about 2019). Study-wide context: In total, about 135 million TRB reads were obtained, which works out to roughly 1.5 +/- 0.3 million reads per library. Diversity and physicochemical repertoire analyses were performed on about ten donors pooled from two independent experiments. For the TRBV-TRBJ cluster analysis, the naive subsets came from roughly 5 donors, while the memory cells came from 3 donors. Broad study findings and their caveats: Compared with CXCR3-negative naive cells, CXCR3-positive naive cells had TRB CDR3s with higher hydrophobicity (lower Kidera factor 4), lower energy, and higher strength and volume indices. Because surface CD5, which is linked to self-reactivity in mice, was comparable between the naive subsets, TCR interaction strength was also inferred from the physicochemical properties of TRB CDR3s. Naive CXCR3-negative and CXCR3-positive cells from the same donor showed similar TRBV-TRBJ usage, whereas memory cells showed distinct patterns. CXCR3 expression partially decreased after cryopreservation, so most assays used freshly isolated PBMCs. Both naive subsets had comparably high repertoire diversity, while memory CD8+ T cells had much lower repertoire diversity.

Each CD8+ T cell subset was flow-sorted in triplicate, and approximately 280,000 cells per subset were placed directly into RLT lysis buffer. To keep memory contaminants out, a stringent definition of naive CD8+ T cells was applied: CD45RO-CCR7+CD27+CD95-. Peripheral blood mononuclear cells were isolated from buffy coats using standard density gradient centrifugation. A FACSAria III was used to flow-sort naive CD8+ T cells into CXCR3-negative and CXCR3-positive populations. An RNeasy Mini Kit was used to extract total RNA from the sorted cells. Measured from the cysteine to the phenylalanine, the CDR3 is 14 residues long. The nucleotide record is missing. The germline V gene encodes CDR1 MNHEY and CDR2 SVGEGT. The sequencing machine was a NextSeq 550. The Human TCR Profiling Kit (MiLaboratory) was used to make UMI-labeled 5' RACE TRB cDNA libraries. cDNA synthesis used the entire amount of extracted RNA, and PCR amplification then used the entire amount of cDNA produced. Libraries were prepared in parallel using an identical number of PCR cycles. Per the authors' processing: With a minimum of two reads required per UMI, MIGEC and MiXCR pulled out about 50,000 +/- 10,000 unique UMI-labeled TRB cDNA molecules from each library. On average, each library contained 40,000 +/- 10,000 functional in-frame TRB CDR3 nucleotide clonotypes without stop codons. After downsampling to 5000 UMI-labeled TRB molecules per sample, diversity metrics, including normalized Shannon-Wiener and Chao1, were computed in VDJtools. VDJtools was used to calculate clonotype-size-weighted physicochemical properties of the central five CDR3 residues, namely interaction energy, strength, volume and Kidera factor 4. TCRdb reprocessed the reads into one record per CDR3 protein sequence, lacking DNA. The authors' filters were not applied to this entry. In this sample's table one finds tens of thousands of distinct CDR3 sequences. Of the sample, roughly 1.6% falls within the top ten clones.

A note on this clonotype: What this receptor recognizes is not known.

Recombination linked TRBV6-2 or TRBV6-3 to TRBJ2-5. This TCR came from a human donor in good health. Some clones in this sample may be carry-over from other donors' samples. The sample taken for sequencing was naive CXCR3- CD8+ T cells from blood. Interpreted using the paper, the cell subset or site label stands for: CD45RO-CCR7+CD27+CD95- naive CD8+ T cells lacking CXCR3 (TNR3-). CDR3 region: CASSYSDTLETQYF.